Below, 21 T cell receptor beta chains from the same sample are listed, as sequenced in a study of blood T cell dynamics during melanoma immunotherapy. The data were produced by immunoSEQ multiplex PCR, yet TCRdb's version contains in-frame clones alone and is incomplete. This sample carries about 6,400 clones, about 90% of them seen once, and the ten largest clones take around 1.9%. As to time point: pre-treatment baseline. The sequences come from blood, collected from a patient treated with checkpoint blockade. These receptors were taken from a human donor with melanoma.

The CDR3 region is CASKEGRIQETQYF. In DNA form, the CDR3 reads TGTGCCAGTAAGGAGGGGAGGATCCAAGAGACCCAGTACTTC. The V gene is TRBV19, the J gene TRBJ2-5; tentative D call: TRBD2 (6 bases). Trimming cost V 7 bases and J 1 base, with 13 bases left between them. The length of the CDR3 is 14 residues. CDR1 and CDR2 from the germline V gene are LNHDA and SQIVND (reference sequence).

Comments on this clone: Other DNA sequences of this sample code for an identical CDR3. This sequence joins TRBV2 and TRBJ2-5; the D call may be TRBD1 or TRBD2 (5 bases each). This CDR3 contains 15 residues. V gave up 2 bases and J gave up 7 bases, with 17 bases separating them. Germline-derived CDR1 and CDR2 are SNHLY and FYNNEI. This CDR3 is CASSELFGARGTQYF. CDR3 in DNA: TGTGCCAGCAGTGAATTATTCGGGGCACGAGGGACCCAGTACTTC.

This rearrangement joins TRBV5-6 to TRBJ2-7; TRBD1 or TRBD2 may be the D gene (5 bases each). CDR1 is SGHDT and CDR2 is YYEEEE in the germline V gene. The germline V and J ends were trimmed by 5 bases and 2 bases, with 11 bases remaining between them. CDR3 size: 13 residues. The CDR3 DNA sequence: TGTGCCAGCAGTCCGGGACCAACCTACGAGCAGTACTTC. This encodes CASSPGPTYEQYF.

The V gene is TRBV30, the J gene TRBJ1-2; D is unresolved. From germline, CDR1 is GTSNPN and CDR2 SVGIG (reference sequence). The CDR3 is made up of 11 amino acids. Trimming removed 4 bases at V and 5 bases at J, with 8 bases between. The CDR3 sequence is CAWKQVYGYTF. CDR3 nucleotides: TGTGCCTGGAAGCAGGTTTATGGCTACACCTTC. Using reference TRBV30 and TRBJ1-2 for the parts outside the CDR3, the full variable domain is SQTIHQWPATLVQPVGSPLSLECTVEGTSNPNLYWYRQAAGRGLQLLFYSVGIGQISSEVPQNLSASRPQDRQFILSSKKLLLSDSGFYLCAWKQVYGYTFGSGTRLTVV.

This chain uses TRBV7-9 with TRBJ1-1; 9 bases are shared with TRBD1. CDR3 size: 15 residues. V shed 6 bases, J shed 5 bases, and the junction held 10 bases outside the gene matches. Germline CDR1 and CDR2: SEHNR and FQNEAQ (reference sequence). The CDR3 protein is CASRLLQGARTEAFF. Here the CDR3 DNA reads TGTGCCAGCAGGCTATTACAGGGGGCGCGGACTGAAGCTTTCTTT.

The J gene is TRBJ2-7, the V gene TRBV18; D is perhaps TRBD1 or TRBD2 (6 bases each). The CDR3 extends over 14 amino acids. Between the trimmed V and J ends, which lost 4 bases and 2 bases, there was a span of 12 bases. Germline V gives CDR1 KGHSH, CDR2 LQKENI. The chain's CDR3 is CASSRGAQTYEQYF. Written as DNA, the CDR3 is TGTGCCAGCTCACGGGGGGCGCAGACCTACGAGCAGTACTTC. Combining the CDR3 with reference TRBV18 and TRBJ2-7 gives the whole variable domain NAGVMQNPRHLVRRRGQEARLRCSPMKGHSHVYWYRQLPEEGLKFMVYLQKENIIDESGMPKERFSAEFPKEGPSILRIQQVVRGDSAAYFCASSRGAQTYEQYFGPGTRLTVT.

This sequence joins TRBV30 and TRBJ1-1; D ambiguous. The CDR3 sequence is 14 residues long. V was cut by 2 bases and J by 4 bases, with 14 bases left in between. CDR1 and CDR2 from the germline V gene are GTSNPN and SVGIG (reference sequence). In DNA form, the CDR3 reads TGTGCCTGGAGTTACCCGGGAATGCGCACTGAAGCTTTCTTT. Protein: CAWSYPGMRTEAFF. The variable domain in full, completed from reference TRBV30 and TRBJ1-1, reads SQTIHQWPATLVQPVGSPLSLECTVEGTSNPNLYWYRQAAGRGLQLLFYSVGIGQISSEVPQNLSASRPQDRQFILSSKKLLLSDSGFYLCAWSYPGMRTEAFFGQGTRLTVV.

CDR3 region: CASSRVGGGGEQFF. CDR3 nucleotide sequence: TGTGCCAGCAGCAGGGTAGGGGGGGGCGGTGAGCAGTTCTTC. V gene TRBV4-2 combines with J gene TRBJ2-1; D may be TRBD2 (7 bases). This CDR3 is built from 14 residues. The V end was cut by 5 bases, the J end by 9 bases, with 17 bases between. In germline, CDR1 is LGHNA, CDR2 YNFKEQ.

The CDR3 region is CASSQGGQSYEQYF. CDR3 nucleotide sequence: TGTGCCAGCAGCCAAGGGGGACAGTCCTACGAGCAGTACTTC. V gene TRBV4-2 combines with J gene TRBJ2-7; 7 nucleotides match TRBD1. Germline loops: CDR1 LGHNA, CDR2 YNFKEQ. The CDR3 loop spans 14 amino acids. Unmatched junction bases numbered 1, after V lost 1 base and J lost 1 base.

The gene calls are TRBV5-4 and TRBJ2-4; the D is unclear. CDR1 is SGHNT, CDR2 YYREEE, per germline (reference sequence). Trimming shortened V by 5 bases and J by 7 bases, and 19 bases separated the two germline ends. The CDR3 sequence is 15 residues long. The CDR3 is CASSNHARPENIQYF. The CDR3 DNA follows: TGTGCCAGCAGTAACCACGCGAGGCCCGAGAACATTCAGTACTTC.

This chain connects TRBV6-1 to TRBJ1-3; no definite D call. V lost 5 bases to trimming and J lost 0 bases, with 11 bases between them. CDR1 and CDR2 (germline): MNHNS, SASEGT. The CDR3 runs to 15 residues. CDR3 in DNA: TGTGCCAGCAGTCTCAGCTCCAGCTCTGGAAACACCATATATTTT. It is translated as CASSLSSSSGNTIYF.

CDR3 residues: CASSPDSQETQYF. In DNA, the CDR3 is TGTGCCAGCTCGCCGGACAGCCAAGAGACCCAGTACTTC. V gene TRBV2 combines with J gene TRBJ2-5; D may be TRBD1 (6 bases). The CDR3 is 13 amino acids. V was clipped by 8 bases and J by 1 base, with 11 bases between them. CDR1 is SNHLY, CDR2 FYNNEI, per germline.

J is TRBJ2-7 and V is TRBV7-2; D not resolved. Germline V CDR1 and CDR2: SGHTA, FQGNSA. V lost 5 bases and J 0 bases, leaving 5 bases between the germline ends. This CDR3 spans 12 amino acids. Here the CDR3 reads CASSPSSYEQYF. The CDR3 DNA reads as TGTGCCAGCAGCCCTAGCTCCTACGAGCAGTACTTC.

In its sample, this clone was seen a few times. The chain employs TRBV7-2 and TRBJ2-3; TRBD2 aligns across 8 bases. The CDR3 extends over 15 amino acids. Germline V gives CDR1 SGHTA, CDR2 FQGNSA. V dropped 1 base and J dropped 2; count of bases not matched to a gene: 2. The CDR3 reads CASSLVAGTTDTQYF. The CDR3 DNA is TGTGCCAGCAGCTTAGTAGCGGGGACCACAGATACGCAGTATTTT.

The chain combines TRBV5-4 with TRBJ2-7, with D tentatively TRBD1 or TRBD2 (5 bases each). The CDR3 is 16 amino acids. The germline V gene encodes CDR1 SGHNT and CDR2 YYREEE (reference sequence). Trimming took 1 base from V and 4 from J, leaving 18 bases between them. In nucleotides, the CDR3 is TGTGCCAGCAGCTTGAGAGGGTTCGGCAGGGAATACGAGCAGTACTTC. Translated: CASSLRGFGREYEQYF. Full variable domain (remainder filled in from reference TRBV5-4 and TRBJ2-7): ETGVTQSPTHLIKTRGQQVTLRCSSQSGHNTVSWYQQALGQGPQFIFQYYREEENGRGNFPPRFSGLQFPNYSSELNVNALELDDSALYLCASSLRGFGREYEQYFGPGTRLTVT.

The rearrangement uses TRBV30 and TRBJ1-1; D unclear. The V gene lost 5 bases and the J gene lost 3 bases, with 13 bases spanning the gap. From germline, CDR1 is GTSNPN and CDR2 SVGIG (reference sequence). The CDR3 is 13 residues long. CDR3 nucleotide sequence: TGTGCCTGGGAGCAAGGGAGGGACACTGAAGCTTTCTTT. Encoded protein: CAWEQGRDTEAFF.

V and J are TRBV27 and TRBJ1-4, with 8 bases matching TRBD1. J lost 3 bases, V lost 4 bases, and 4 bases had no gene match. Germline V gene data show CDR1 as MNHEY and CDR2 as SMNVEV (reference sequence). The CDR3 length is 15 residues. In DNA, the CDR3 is TGTGCCAGCAGTTCCTCGGGACAGGCTAATGAAAAACTGTTTTTT. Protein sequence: CASSSSGQANEKLFF.

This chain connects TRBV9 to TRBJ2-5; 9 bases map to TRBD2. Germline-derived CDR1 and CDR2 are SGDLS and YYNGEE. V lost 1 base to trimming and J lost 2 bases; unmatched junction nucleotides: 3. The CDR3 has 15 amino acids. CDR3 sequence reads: CASSVLAGYQETQYF. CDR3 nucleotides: TGTGCCAGCAGCGTACTAGCGGGATATCAAGAGACCCAGTACTTC.

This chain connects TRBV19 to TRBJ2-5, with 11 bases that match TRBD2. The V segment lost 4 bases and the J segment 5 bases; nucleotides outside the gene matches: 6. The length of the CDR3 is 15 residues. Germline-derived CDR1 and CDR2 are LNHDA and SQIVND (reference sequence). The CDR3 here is CASSSSGGAAETQYF. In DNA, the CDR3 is TGTGCCAGTAGTAGTAGCGGGGGGGCCGCGGAGACCCAGTACTTC.

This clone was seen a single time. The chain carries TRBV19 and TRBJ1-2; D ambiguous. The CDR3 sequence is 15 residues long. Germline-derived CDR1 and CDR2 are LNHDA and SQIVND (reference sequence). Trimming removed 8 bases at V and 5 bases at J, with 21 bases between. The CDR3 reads CASVKNYRDQYGYTF. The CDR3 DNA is TGTGCCAGTGTGAAAAACTACAGAGACCAATATGGCTACACCTTC.

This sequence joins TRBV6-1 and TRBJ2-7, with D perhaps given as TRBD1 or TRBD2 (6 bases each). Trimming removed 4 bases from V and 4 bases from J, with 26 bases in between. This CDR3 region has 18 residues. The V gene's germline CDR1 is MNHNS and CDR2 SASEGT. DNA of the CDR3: TGTGCCAGCAGTGCAGGGACGCGAGGGGGGTTAAGGTCATACGAGCAGTACTTC. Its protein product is CASSAGTRGGLRSYEQYF.